This T cell receptor (beta chain) was sequenced in a study of shared clonotypes between healthy human individuals. Study in general: Each donor's CD4 naive and CD4 memory cells filled three plates apiece, CD8 naive two, and CD8 memory one.

Germline CDR1 SGHTA, CDR2 FQGNSA. Trimming left V 6 bases short and J 3 bases short, with 21 bases between. The CDR3 totals 16 residues. Researchers ran the assay at a deep level. Repertoires were generated with immunoSEQ multiplex PCR, while TCRdb's copy carries only in-frame clones and drops some. The sample carries about 2.3 million clones, roughly 90% recorded once. Donors, without exception, were Caucasian adults residing in Nashville, Tennessee. The sample taken for sequencing was naive CD4+ T cells from PBMCs. As for subset: CD45RA+ positively selected. The chain recombines TRBV7-2 with TRBJ2-7; D tentatively reads TRBD1 or TRBD2 (6 bases each). The clonotype comes from a man younger than 35 in good health. Some clones in this sample may be carry-over from other donors' samples. The CDR3 coding sequence is TGTGCCAGCAGGGGTCCTTCGGGGGCAGGATACTACGAGCAGTACTTC. Protein product: CASRGPSGAGYYEQYF.